The 6 T cell receptor beta chains listed next were all sequenced from one sample in a study of cytotoxic CD8 clonotypes in ibrutinib-treated CLL. Clones were read by immunoSEQ multiplex PCR, and TCRdb kept only the in-frame ones, dropping some. The sample carries 150,000 to 200,000 clones, more than 80% recorded once. The specimen was PBMCs, collected after 24 months of ibrutinib treatment. Source of these receptors: a human donor with chronic lymphocytic leukemia.

The genes are TRBV6-5 and TRBJ1-2; D perhaps matches TRBD1 (5 bases). Germline V lookup: CDR1 MNHEY, CDR2 SVGAGI. The CDR3 is made up of 14 amino acids. V lost 7 bases and J 2 bases, leaving 14 bases between the germline ends. In DNA, the CDR3 is TGTGCCAGCACCGACCGGGACGGGAACTATGGCTACACCTTC. Amino acids: CASTDRDGNYGYTF.

J is TRBJ2-3 and V is TRBV23-1, with 7 bases fitting TRBD1. TRBV23-1 falls under the ORF class, with uncertain function. The CDR3 consists of 18 residues. V dropped 2 bases and J dropped 4; count of bases not matched to a gene: 15. CDR3 sequence reads: CASSQAHPTGKGADTQYF. CDR3 sequence (DNA): TGCGCCAGCAGTCAAGCCCACCCGACAGGGAAAGGGGCAGATACGCAGTATTTT.

The chain uses TRBV30 and TRBJ2-3; 12 positions agree with TRBD2. Germline values: CDR1 GTSNPN, CDR2 SVGIG (reference sequence). After removal of 5 bases from V and 6 bases from J, the junction contained 6 bases not matched to a gene. The CDR3 runs to 14 residues. The CDR3: CAWERLAGADTQYF. In DNA form, the CDR3 reads TGTGCCTGGGAGAGACTAGCGGGGGCCGATACGCAGTATTTT.

The chain couples TRBV10-3 to TRBJ2-7; TRBD2 matches 11 bases. This CDR3 is built from 16 residues. V trimming: 3 bases; J trimming: 0 bases; junction bases outside the gene matches: 4. Germline-derived CDR1 and CDR2 are ENHRY and SYGVKD. The DNA of the CDR3 is TGTGCCATCAGTGACCCGGGACTAGCGGCCTCCTACGAGCAGTACTTC. This gives the protein CAISDPGLAASYEQYF.

The rearrangement uses TRBV19 and TRBJ2-7; TRBD1 is a possible D gene (5 bases). The germline V and J ends were trimmed by 11 bases and 0 bases, with 17 bases remaining between them. The CDR3 contains 14 residues. Per the germline V gene, CDR1 is LNHDA and CDR2 is SQIVND (reference sequence). CDR3 nucleotide sequence: TGTGCCGTGCCGGGCAGGGCCAGCTCCTACGAGCAGTACTTC. It encodes CAVPGRASSYEQYF.

The gene calls are TRBV28 and TRBJ1-2; tentatively, D is TRBD1 (6 bases). This CDR3 has 14 amino acids. The germline CDR1 and CDR2 sequences are MDHEN and SYDVKM. Trimming cost V 0 bases and J 5 bases, with 10 bases left between them. The CDR3 spells CASSLWQGRYGYTF. As DNA, the CDR3 is TGTGCCAGCAGTTTATGGCAGGGGCGGTATGGCTACACCTTC.